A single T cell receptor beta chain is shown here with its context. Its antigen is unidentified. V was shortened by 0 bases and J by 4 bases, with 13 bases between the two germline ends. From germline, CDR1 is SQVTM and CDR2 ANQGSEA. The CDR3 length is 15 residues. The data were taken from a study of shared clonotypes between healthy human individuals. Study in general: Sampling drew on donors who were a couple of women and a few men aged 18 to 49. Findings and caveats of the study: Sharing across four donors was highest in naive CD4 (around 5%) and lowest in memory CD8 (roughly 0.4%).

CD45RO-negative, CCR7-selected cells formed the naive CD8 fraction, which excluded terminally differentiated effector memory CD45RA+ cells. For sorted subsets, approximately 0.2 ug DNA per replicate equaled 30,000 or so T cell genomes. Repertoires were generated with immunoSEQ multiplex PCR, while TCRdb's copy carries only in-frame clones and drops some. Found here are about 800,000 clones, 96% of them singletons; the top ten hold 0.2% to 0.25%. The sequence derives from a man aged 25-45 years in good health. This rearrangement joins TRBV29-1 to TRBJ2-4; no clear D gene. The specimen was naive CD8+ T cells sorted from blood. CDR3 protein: CSVEDPDMEKNIQYF. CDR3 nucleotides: TGCAGCGTTGAAGATCCGGATATGGAGAAAAACATTCAGTACTTC.